This T cell receptor beta chain was captured in a study of cytomegalovirus exposure and HLA in healthy donors. About this clone itself: What it recognizes is unknown.

Study results and caveats: Clonal expansion, a later analysis showed, was greater in HLA-associated TCR beta chains than in equally common others.

This CDR3 is built from 15 residues. The V and J ends lost 3 bases and 1 base respectively, with 12 bases between them. Germline-derived CDR1 and CDR2 are LNHDA and SQIVND (reference sequence). 13 Jbeta primers and 60 Vbeta primers were used for the PCR. The method was immunoSEQ multiplex PCR; TCRdb's version includes in-frame clones alone and lacks a portion of them. The sample consists of 200,000 or so clones, 82% of them appearing once. The clonotype comes from a boy younger than 10 in good health and CMV-seronegative. The sequenced material came from PBMCs. V and J are TRBV19 and TRBJ2-5, with a weak D call TRBD2 (5 bases). CDR3 DNA sequence: TGTGCCAGTAGTATCATGTCCGGGGTCCAAGAGACCCAGTACTTC. Translating gives CASSIMSGVQETQYF.